The source of this T cell receptor beta chain is a study of CD8+ T cells in alopecia areata. Study background: For the treated group, dosing was oral tofacitinib at 5 to 10 mg twice daily. Overall study findings and caveats: Higher clonality was seen in lesional scalp than in normal scalp, especially in alopecia totalis/universalis. Unlike in mice, where it was clearer, TCR sharing across patients was less clear, possibly HLA-related.

There are 13 residues in the CDR3. In germline, CDR1 is GTSNPN, CDR2 SVGIG (reference sequence). V lost 2 bases to trimming and J lost 2 bases, with 7 bases between them. Reverse transcription of extracted RNA yielded cDNA, which provided the sequencing template. The protocol was immunoSEQ multiplex PCR, while the TCRdb copy is restricted to in-frame clones and leaves out a portion. Here the sample spans roughly 250,000 clones, around two thirds being singletons. In this sample, this clone turned up once. Its target is not known. The rearrangement uses TRBV30 and TRBJ1-5; D uncertain. The source was CD4+ T cells sorted from blood, collected at week 0. This TCR came from a human donor with alopecia areata. CDR3 sequence: CAWSQTGNQPQHF. CDR3 DNA sequence: TGTGCCTGGAGTCAAACTGGCAATCAGCCCCAGCATTTT.